The 7 T cell receptor beta chains presented below share a single source sample, sequenced in a study of blood T cells in healthy people across ages. Combining a sample-barcoded 5' primer with a J-beta primer mix, a second PCR ran for about 7 to 11 cycles. Via MiXCR, TCRdb re-called the 5' RACE reads, giving one row per CDR3 protein. In the table there are roughly 1 million distinct CDR3 sequences, 20% to 25% of which are singletons. The same sample was also used in a study of T cells of mothers and their children.

The sequencing sample was made of blood. These receptors all come from a girl aged 2 to 10 in good health.

V is TRBV28 and J is TRBJ2-1; 7 bases map to TRBD1. Germline V gene data show CDR1 as MDHEN and CDR2 as SYDVKM. V shed 6 bases, J shed 5 bases, and the junction held 10 bases outside the gene matches. The CDR3 is 15 amino acids. CDR3 DNA sequence: TGTGCCAGCAGACAACAGGGGAATATGCACAATGAGCAGTTCTTC. Translated, it gives CASRQQGNMHNEQFF.

This chain connects TRBV11-2 to TRBJ2-7, with TRBD1 matching over 7 bases. Trimming removed 3 bases from V and 4 bases from J; junction bases left unmatched: 6. The CDR3 extends over 14 amino acids. In germline, CDR1 is SGHAT, CDR2 FQNNGV. CDR3 sequence reads: CASSFGAGGYEQYF. Here the CDR3 DNA reads TGTGCCAGCAGCTTTGGGGCAGGGGGATACGAGCAGTACTTC. The entire variable domain, with the rest obtained from reference TRBV11-2 and TRBJ2-7, is as follows: EAGVAQSPRYKIIEKRQSVAFWCNPISGHATLYWYQQILGQGPKLLIQFQNNGVVDDSQLPKDRFSAERLKGVDSTLKIQPAKLEDSAVYLCASSFGAGGYEQYFGPGTRLTVT.

The chain joins TRBV24-1 to TRBJ2-7; the D is unclear. This CDR3 comprises 13 residues. V gave up 0 bases and J gave up 6 bases, with 8 bases separating them. CDR1 KGHDR and CDR2 SFDVKD come from the germline V gene. Here the CDR3 DNA reads TGTGCCACCAGTGATTTGAGCTGGGGCGAGCAGTACTTC. Residues: CATSDLSWGEQYF.

This clonotype has more than one count but fewer than ten. V usage is TRBV20-1 and J usage is TRBJ2-3; D is unresolved. This CDR3 has 14 amino acids. Germline V CDR1 and CDR2: DFQATT, SNEGSKA (reference sequence). V was pared by 3 bases and J by 2 bases, with 12 bases between. As DNA, the CDR3 is TGCAGTGCTAGTGGGCAGGAGAACACAGATACGCAGTATTTT. This translates into CSASGQENTDTQYF.

This clonotype was found a few times. V is TRBV28 and J is TRBJ2-5; 7 positions agree with TRBD2. After removal of 10 bases from V and 1 base from J, the junction contained 9 bases not matched to a gene. The CDR3 covers 14 residues. Germline CDR1 is MDHEN and CDR2 is SYDVKM. CDR3 region: CATGLVYSQETQYF. The CDR3 bases are TGTGCCACCGGACTAGTTTATTCCCAAGAGACCCAGTACTTC. The full variable domain, in which reference TRBV28 and TRBJ2-5 provide the parts outside the CDR3, is DVKVTQSSRYLVKRTGEKVFLECVQDMDHENMFWYRQDPGLGLRLIYFSYDVKMKEKGDIPEGYSVSREKKERFSLILESASTNQTSMYLCATGLVYSQETQYFGPGTRLLVL.

There are a few counts of this clonotype. The chain couples TRBV5-1 to TRBJ2-1, with 14 bases fitting TRBD2. The V and J ends lost 4 bases and 9 bases, in that order; junction bases with no gene match: 6. CDR3 length: 15 residues. Germline V gene sequence: CDR1 SGHRS, CDR2 YFSETQ. The CDR3 nucleotides read TGCGCCAGCAGCGGCGGGACTAGCGGGAGCACTGAGCAGTTCTTC. This translates into CASSGGTSGSTEQFF.

V and J are TRBV12-3 or TRBV12-4 and TRBJ2-7, with D tentatively TRBD1 (5 bases). The CDR3 consists of 20 residues. The V and J ends lost 3 bases and 0 bases respectively, with 27 bases between them. The CDR3 DNA sequence: TGTGCCAGCAGTTTCGATTCCGGGCAGAACAGGCGAAGCAGCTCCTACGAGCAGTACTTC. Its translation is CASSFDSGQNRRSSSYEQYF.